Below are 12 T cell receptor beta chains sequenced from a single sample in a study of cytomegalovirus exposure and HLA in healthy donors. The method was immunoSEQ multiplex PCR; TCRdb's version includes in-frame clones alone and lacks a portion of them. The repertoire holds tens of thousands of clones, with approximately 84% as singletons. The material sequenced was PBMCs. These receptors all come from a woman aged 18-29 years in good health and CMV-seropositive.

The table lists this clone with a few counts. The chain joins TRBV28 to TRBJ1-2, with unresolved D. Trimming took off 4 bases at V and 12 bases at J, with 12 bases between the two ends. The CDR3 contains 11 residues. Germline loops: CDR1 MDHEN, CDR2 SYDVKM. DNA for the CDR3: TGTGCCAGCAGTTACAGACAAGCTCACACCTTC. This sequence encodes CASSYRQAHTF.

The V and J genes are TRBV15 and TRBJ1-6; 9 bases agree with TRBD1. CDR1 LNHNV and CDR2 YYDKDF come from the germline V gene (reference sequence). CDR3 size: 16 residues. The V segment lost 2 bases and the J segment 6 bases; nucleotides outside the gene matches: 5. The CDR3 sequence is CATSRRGTGSNSPLHF. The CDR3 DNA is TGTGCCACCAGCAGACGGGGGACAGGGTCTAATTCACCCCTCCACTTT.

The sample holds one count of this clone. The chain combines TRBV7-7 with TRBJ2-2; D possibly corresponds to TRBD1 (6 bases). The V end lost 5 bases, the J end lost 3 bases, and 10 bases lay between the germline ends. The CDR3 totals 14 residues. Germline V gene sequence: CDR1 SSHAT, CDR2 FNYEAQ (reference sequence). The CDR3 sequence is CASSPGQYTGELFF. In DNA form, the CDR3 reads TGTGCCAGCAGCCCCGGACAGTACACCGGGGAGCTGTTTTTT.

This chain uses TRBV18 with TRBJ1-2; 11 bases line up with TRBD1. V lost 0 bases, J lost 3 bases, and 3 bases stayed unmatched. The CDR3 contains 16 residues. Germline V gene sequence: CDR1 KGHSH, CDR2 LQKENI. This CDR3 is CASSPPGQGADYGYTF. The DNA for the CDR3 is TGTGCCAGCTCACCACCCGGACAGGGGGCAGACTATGGCTACACCTTC.

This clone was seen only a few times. The CDR3 region is CASSLGDRADGYTF. DNA of the CDR3: TGTGCCAGCAGCTTGGGCGACAGGGCGGATGGCTACACCTTC. J is TRBJ1-2 and V is TRBV5-8; 7 bases align to TRBD1. There are 14 residues in the CDR3. The V gene end was trimmed by 0 bases and the J gene end by 6 bases; junction bases not matched to a gene: 5. Germline CDR1 reads SGHTS; CDR2 reads YDEGEE.

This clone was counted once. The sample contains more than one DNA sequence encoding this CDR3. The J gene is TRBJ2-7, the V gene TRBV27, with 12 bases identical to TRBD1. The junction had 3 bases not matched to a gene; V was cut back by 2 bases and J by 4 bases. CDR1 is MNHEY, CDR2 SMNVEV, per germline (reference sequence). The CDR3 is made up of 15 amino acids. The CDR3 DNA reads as TGTGCCAGCAGTTTAAAGGGACAGGGGGCGTACGAGCAGTACTTC. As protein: CASSLKGQGAYEQYF.

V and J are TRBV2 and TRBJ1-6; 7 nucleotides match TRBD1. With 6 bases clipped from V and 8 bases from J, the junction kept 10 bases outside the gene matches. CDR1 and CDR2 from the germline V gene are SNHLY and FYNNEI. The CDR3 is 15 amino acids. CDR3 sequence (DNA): TGTGCCAGCAGGCCCGGACAGGCCTACGATTCACCCCTCCACTTT. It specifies CASRPGQAYDSPLHF.

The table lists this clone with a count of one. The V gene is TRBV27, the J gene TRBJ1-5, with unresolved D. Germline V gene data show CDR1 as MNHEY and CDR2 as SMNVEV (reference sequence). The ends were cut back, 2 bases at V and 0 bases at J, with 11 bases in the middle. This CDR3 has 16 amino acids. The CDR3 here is CASSLRPPSSNQPQHF. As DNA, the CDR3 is TGTGCCAGCAGTTTACGCCCCCCCAGTAGCAATCAGCCCCAGCATTTT.

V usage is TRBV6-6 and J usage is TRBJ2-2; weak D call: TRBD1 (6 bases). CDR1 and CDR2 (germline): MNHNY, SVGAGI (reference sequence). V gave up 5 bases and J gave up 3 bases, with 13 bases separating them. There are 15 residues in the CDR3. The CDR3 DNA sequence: TGTGCCAGCAGTCAAGACAGGCCGGACACCGGGGAGCTGTTTTTT. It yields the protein CASSQDRPDTGELFF.

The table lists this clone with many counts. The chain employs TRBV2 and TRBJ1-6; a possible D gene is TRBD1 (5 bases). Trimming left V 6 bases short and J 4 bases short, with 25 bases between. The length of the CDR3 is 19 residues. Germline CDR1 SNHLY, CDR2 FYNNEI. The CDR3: CASRMQTKGQGSYNSPLHF. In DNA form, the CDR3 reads TGTGCCAGCAGAATGCAAACAAAGGGGCAGGGATCGTATAATTCACCCCTCCACTTT. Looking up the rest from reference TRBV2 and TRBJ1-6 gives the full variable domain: EPEVTQTPSHQVTQMGQEVILRCVPISNHLYFYWYRQILGQKVEFLVSFYNNEISEKSEIFDDQFSVERPDGSNFTLKIRSTKLEDSAMYFCASRMQTKGQGSYNSPLHFGNGTRLTVT.

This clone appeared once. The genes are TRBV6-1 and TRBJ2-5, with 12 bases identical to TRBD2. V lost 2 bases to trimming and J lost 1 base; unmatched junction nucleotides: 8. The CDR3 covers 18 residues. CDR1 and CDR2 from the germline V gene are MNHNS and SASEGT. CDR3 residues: CASSEYPSGGAFQETQYF. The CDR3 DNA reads TGTGCCAGCAGTGAATACCCTAGCGGGGGGGCCTTCCAAGAGACCCAGTACTTC.

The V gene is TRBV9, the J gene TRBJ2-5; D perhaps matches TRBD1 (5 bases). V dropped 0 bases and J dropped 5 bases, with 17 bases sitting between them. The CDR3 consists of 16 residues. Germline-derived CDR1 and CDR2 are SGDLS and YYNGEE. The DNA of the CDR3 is TGTGCCAGCAGCGTAGCCCCCAGGGTGGGGAAGGAGACCCAGTACTTC. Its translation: CASSVAPRVGKETQYF.